These 23 T cell receptor beta chains originate from one sample sequenced in a study of blood T cell repertoires in COVID-19. Only in-frame clones appear in the TCRdb table, and some are missing; sequencing was by immunoSEQ multiplex PCR. The sample holds under 350,000 clones, 89% seen once. Source material: PBMCs or T cells enriched from blood (not recorded which). These receptors all stem from a woman between 40 and 55 years old who had recovered from COVID-19.

The gene calls are TRBV5-1 and TRBJ2-5; 9 positions agree with TRBD2. CDR3 length equals 17 residues. Germline assignment: CDR1 SGHRS and CDR2 YFSETQ. With 2 bases clipped from V and 2 bases from J, the junction kept 10 bases outside the gene matches. The CDR3 DNA sequence: TGCGCCAGCAGCTTAACCTTTAGCGGGGGTTATCAAGAGACCCAGTACTTC. Encoded protein: CASSLTFSGGYQETQYF.

There are a few counts of this clone. The chain combines TRBV5-6 with TRBJ1-5; 8 bases agree with TRBD1. Germline V gene sequence: CDR1 SGHDT, CDR2 YYEEEE. With V trimmed by 3 bases and J by 0 bases, 11 bases remained unmatched. CDR3 size: 18 residues. The CDR3, as DNA: TGTGCCAGCAGCTCGTCCGGGACAGGTTATAATAGCAATCAGCCCCAGCATTTT. Residues: CASSSSGTGYNSNQPQHF.

Only one count was recorded for this clone. The rearrangement joins TRBV30 to TRBJ1-2; D is perhaps TRBD1 (6 bases). Deletions cut 0 bases from V and 4 bases from J, with 18 bases between. This CDR3 comprises 16 residues. CDR1 GTSNPN and CDR2 SVGIG come from the germline V gene (reference sequence). The CDR3 reads CAWSVTDSLWGYGYTF. The CDR3 DNA follows: TGTGCCTGGAGTGTTACGGACAGCTTATGGGGCTATGGCTACACCTTC.

J is TRBJ1-2 and V is TRBV19; 8 bases are a match to TRBD1. The J segment lost 6 bases and the V segment lost 2 bases, leaving 2 bases of the junction unmatched. This CDR3 has 13 amino acids. CDR1 LNHDA and CDR2 SQIVND come from the germline V gene (reference sequence). CDR3 nucleotides: TGTGCCAGTAGTATACAGGGGGCGCATGGCTACACCTTC. It codes for CASSIQGAHGYTF.

V usage is TRBV2 and J usage is TRBJ1-1; a possible D gene is TRBD1 (5 bases). The CDR3 totals 14 residues. Trimming stripped 5 bases from V and 0 bases from J, with 10 bases between. Germline V CDR1 and CDR2: SNHLY, FYNNEI. The CDR3 region has the DNA TGTGCCAGCAGTCCAGGGTTGGTGAACACTGAAGCTTTCTTT. Amino acid sequence: CASSPGLVNTEAFF.

The chain couples TRBV10-3 to TRBJ2-7; TRBD1 might be the D (5 bases). Trimming stripped 6 bases from V and 1 base from J, with 7 bases between. This CDR3 spans 12 amino acids. Germline CDR1 is ENHRY and CDR2 is SYGVKD. CDR3 in DNA: TGTGCCATCAGCCGACAGTCCTACGAGCAGTACTTC. Its protein is CAISRQSYEQYF.

The rearrangement links TRBV10-1 to TRBJ1-1; tentatively, D is TRBD1 (5 bases). CDR3 size: 13 residues. CDR1 is WNHNN, CDR2 SYGVQD, per germline (reference sequence). The V gene lost 5 bases and the J gene lost 6 bases, with 13 bases spanning the gap. The CDR3 here is CASSPQGIAEAFF. Here the CDR3 DNA reads TGCGCCAGCAGTCCTCAGGGAATAGCTGAAGCTTTCTTT.

V usage is TRBV18 and J usage is TRBJ1-3; 7 nucleotides line up with TRBD1. V lost 3 bases and J lost 0; bases outside the gene matches: 5. Germline V gene data show CDR1 as KGHSH and CDR2 as LQKENI. The CDR3 is 16 residues long. CDR3 residues: CASSPYDRDSGNTIYF. CDR3 DNA sequence: TGTGCCAGCTCACCGTACGACAGGGACTCTGGAAACACCATATATTTT.

The chain employs TRBV6-2 or TRBV6-3 and TRBJ2-1; 12 bases match TRBD2. The length of the CDR3 is 16 residues. Germline lookup yields CDR1 MNHEY and CDR2 SVGEGT. The V gene end was trimmed by 6 bases and the J gene end by 8 bases; junction bases not matched to a gene: 11. The CDR3 region is CASSSRLAGAVHEQFF. The CDR3 DNA sequence: TGTGCCAGCAGCTCTCGACTAGCGGGAGCTGTACATGAGCAGTTCTTC.

The rearrangement joins TRBV6-5 to TRBJ1-6, with D perhaps matching TRBD1 (6 bases). This CDR3 is 14 amino acids long. Germline V CDR1 and CDR2: MNHEY, SVGAGI. V was clipped by 0 bases and J by 7 bases, with 7 bases between them. In nucleotides, the CDR3 is TGTGCCAGCAGTTACTCGGACAGAAATTCACCCCTCCACTTT. Its translation is CASSYSDRNSPLHF.

To note about this clone: Other nucleotide sequences from this sample produce the same CDR3. This rearrangement joins TRBV7-3 to TRBJ2-5; D perhaps matches TRBD1 (6 bases). Trimming took off 2 bases at V and 5 bases at J, with 9 bases between the two ends. CDR3 length: 13 residues. Germline lookup yields CDR1 SGHTA and CDR2 FQGTGA. CDR3 sequence reads: CASSLGQGETQYF. The DNA of the CDR3 is TGTGCCAGCAGCTTAGGGCAGGGGGAGACCCAGTACTTC.

The chain combines TRBV7-9 with TRBJ2-3, with 11 bases lining up with TRBD2. The CDR3 totals 17 residues. The V gene's germline CDR1 is SEHNR and CDR2 FQNEAQ (reference sequence). The V and J ends lost 7 bases and 4 bases, in that order; junction bases with no gene match: 13. The chain's CDR3 is CASTPGSLAGVSDTQYF. The CDR3 nucleotides read TGTGCCAGCACCCCCGGGTCACTAGCGGGAGTCTCAGATACGCAGTATTTT. Filled out from reference TRBV7-9 and TRBJ2-3, the complete variable domain reads DTGVSQNPRHKITKRGQNVTFRCDPISEHNRLYWYRQTLGQGPEFLTYFQNEAQLEKSRLLSDRFSAERPKGSFSTLEIQRTEQGDSAMYLCASTPGSLAGVSDTQYFGPGTRLTVL.

The V gene is TRBV9, the J gene TRBJ2-3; possible D gene TRBD1, 6 bases. Looked up from germline, CDR1 is SGDLS and CDR2 is YYNGEE. The CDR3 sequence is 15 residues long. The V gene lost 3 bases and the J gene lost 0 bases, with 11 bases spanning the gap. The CDR3 bases are TGTGCCAGCAGCGCTGGACAGACGAGCACAGATACGCAGTATTTT. This gives the protein CASSAGQTSTDTQYF.

This rearrangement joins TRBV3-1 (or the pseudogene TRBV3-2) to TRBJ1-4, with 10 bases fitting TRBD1. V trimming: 3 bases; J trimming: 3 bases; junction bases outside the gene matches: 4. There are 16 residues in the CDR3. Germline CDR1 is LGHDT and CDR2 is YNNKEL (reference sequence). The CDR3 loop reads CASSHRQGASNEKLFF. CDR3 nucleotide sequence: TGTGCCAGCAGCCACCGACAGGGGGCTTCTAATGAAAAACTGTTTTTT.

The chain couples TRBV14 to TRBJ1-1; 9 bases align to TRBD1. V lost 3 bases and J lost 5; bases outside the gene matches: 7. The CDR3 runs to 15 residues. The germline V gene encodes CDR1 SGHDN and CDR2 FVKESK. The CDR3 nucleotides are TGTGCCAGCAGCCACCCGGGACAGGGTTCTACTGAAGCTTTCTTT. Translation: CASSHPGQGSTEAFF.

The J gene is TRBJ1-3, the V gene TRBV5-1; possible D gene TRBD1, 6 bases. V dropped 2 bases and J dropped 2 bases, with 14 bases sitting between them. The CDR3 runs to 16 residues. Germline V gene lookup returns CDR1 SGHRS and CDR2 YFSETQ. The CDR3 is CASSFQGPGAGNTIYF. Written as DNA, the CDR3 is TGCGCCAGCAGCTTCCAGGGTCCAGGGGCTGGAAACACCATATATTTT.

This chain uses TRBV30 with TRBJ1-1; 7 bases line up with TRBD1. From germline, CDR1 is GTSNPN and CDR2 SVGIG (reference sequence). CDR3 length equals 17 residues. V shed 7 bases and J 0 bases; nucleotides not matched to a gene: 17. The chain's CDR3 is CASGVPGTASLNTEAFF. The CDR3 nucleotides read TGTGCCTCAGGGGTCCCCGGGACAGCGAGTCTGAACACTGAAGCTTTCTTT.

The chain joins TRBV19 to TRBJ1-6, with 7 positions matching TRBD1. The germline V gene encodes CDR1 LNHDA and CDR2 SQIVND (reference sequence). This CDR3 is 14 amino acids long. J lost 7 bases, V lost 6 bases, and 6 bases had no gene match. The DNA of the CDR3 is TGTGCCAGTAGCATACAGGGGAGCAATTCACCCCTCCACTTT. This gives the protein CASSIQGSNSPLHF.

The genes are TRBV5-1 and TRBJ2-3; 9 bases are shared with TRBD1. There are 16 residues in the CDR3. The germline gives CDR1 SGHRS, CDR2 YFSETQ. V gave up 7 bases and J gave up 3 bases; unmatched junction bases: 12. The CDR3 loop reads CASQTGGSGGTDTQYF. The CDR3 DNA reads TGCGCCAGCCAAACAGGGGGCTCGGGTGGAACAGATACGCAGTATTTT.

This clone turned up a few times. The genes are TRBV9 and TRBJ2-1, with 8 positions matching TRBD2. The CDR3 has 17 residues. CDR1 and CDR2 (germline): SGDLS, YYNGEE. V trimming: 4 bases; J trimming: 0 bases; junction bases outside the gene matches: 9. The CDR3 DNA is TGTGCCAGCAGCCCGCTACGGGGGGGTAGCTCCTACAATGAGCAGTTCTTC. Its protein product is CASSPLRGGSSYNEQFF.

The chain has TRBV9 and TRBJ2-3; TRBD2 aligns across 10 bases. Germline V gene lookup returns CDR1 SGDLS and CDR2 YYNGEE. V trimming: 0 bases; J trimming: 2 bases; junction bases outside the gene matches: 9. This CDR3 region has 18 residues. The CDR3 DNA reads as TGTGCCAGCAGCGTAGCTAGTAGTAGCGGGGGGTCCACAGATACGCAGTATTTT. Translating gives CASSVASSSGGSTDTQYF.

The chain links TRBV12-3 or TRBV12-4 to TRBJ1-1, with no clear D. The CDR3 sequence is 12 residues long. V lost 7 bases and J lost 0, with 6 bases in between. CDR3 in DNA: TGTGCCAGCAACAGATTGAACACTGAAGCTTTCTTT. Translating gives CASNRLNTEAFF.

This chain links TRBV29-1 with TRBJ2-5, with 10 bases matching TRBD2. CDR1 SQVTM and CDR2 ANQGSEA come from the germline V gene. This CDR3 has 13 residues. Unmatched junction bases numbered 8, after V lost 6 bases and J lost 7 bases. The CDR3 sequence: CSVSGRALGTQYF. The DNA of the CDR3 is TGCAGCGTGAGCGGGAGGGCCTTAGGGACCCAGTACTTC.